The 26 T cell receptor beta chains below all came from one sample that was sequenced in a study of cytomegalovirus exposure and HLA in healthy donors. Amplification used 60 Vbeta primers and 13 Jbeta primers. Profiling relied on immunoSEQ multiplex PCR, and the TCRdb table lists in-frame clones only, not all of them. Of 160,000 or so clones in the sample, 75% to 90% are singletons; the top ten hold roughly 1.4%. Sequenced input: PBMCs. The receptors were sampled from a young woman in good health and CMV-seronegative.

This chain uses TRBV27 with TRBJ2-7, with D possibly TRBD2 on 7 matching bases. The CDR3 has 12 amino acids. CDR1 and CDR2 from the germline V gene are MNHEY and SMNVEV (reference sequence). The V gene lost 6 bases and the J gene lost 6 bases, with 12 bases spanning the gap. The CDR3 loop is CASRRGGGEQYF. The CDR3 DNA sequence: TGTGCCAGCAGGAGGGGGGGCGGCGAGCAGTACTTC.

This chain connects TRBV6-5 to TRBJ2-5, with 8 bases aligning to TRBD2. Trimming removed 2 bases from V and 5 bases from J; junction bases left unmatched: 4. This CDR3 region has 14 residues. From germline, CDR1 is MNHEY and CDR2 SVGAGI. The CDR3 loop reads CASSYGGGMETQYF. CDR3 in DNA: TGTGCCAGCAGTTACGGCGGGGGGATGGAGACCCAGTACTTC.

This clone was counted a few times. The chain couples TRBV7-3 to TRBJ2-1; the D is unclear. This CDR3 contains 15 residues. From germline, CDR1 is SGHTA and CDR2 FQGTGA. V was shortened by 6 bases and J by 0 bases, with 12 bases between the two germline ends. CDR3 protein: CASRYHGSSYNEQFF. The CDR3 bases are TGTGCCAGCAGATACCACGGTAGCTCCTACAATGAGCAGTTCTTC. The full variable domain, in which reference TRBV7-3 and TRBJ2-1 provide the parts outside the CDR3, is GAGVSQTPSNKVTEKGKYVELRCDPISGHTALYWYRQSLGQGPEFLIYFQGTGAADDSGLPNDRFFAVRPEGSVSTLKIQRTERGDSAVYLCASRYHGSSYNEQFFGPGTRLTVL.

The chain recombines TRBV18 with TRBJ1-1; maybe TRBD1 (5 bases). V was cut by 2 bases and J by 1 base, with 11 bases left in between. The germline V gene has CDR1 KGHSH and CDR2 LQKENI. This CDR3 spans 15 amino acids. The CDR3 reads CASSPGGSQNTEAFF. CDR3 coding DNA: TGTGCCAGCTCACCAGGGGGGTCACAGAACACTGAAGCTTTCTTT.

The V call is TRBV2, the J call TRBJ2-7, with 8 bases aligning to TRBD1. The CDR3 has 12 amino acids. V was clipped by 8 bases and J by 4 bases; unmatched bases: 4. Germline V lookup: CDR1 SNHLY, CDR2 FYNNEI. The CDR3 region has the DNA TGTGCCAGCGCCAGGGGGCGTTACGAGCAGTACTTC. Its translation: CASARGRYEQYF.

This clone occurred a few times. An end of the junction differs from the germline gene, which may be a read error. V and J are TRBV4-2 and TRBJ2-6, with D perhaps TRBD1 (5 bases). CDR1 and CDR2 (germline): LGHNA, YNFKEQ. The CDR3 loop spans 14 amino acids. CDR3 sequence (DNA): TGTGCCAGCAGCCGGGGCTCTGGGGCCAACGGCCTGACTTTC. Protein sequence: CASSRGSGANGLTF.

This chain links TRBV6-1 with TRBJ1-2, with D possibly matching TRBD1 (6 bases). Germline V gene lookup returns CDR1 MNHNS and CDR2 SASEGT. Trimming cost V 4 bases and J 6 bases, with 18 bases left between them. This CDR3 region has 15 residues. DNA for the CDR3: TGTGCCAGCAGTGTAGCCCCACAGGGAAACAATGGCTACACCTTC. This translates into CASSVAPQGNNGYTF.

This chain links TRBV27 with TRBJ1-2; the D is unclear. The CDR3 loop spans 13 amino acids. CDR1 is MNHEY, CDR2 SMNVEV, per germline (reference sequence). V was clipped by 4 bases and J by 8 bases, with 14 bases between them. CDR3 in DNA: TGTGCCAGCAGTTCTAGCACCTCGGGGGGCTACACCTTC. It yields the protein CASSSSTSGGYTF.

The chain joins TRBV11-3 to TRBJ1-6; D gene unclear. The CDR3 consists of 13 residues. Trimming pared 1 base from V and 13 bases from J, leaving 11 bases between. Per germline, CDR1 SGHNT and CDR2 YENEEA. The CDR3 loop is CASSLAPGKPLHF. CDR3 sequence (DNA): TGTGCCAGCAGCTTAGCCCCGGGTAAGCCCCTCCACTTT.

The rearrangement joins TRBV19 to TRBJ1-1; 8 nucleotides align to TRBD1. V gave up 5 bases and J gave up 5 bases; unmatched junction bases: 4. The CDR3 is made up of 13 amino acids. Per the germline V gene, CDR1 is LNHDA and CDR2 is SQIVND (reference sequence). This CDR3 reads CASSVYRGTEAFF. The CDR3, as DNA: TGTGCCAGTAGTGTCTACAGGGGGACTGAAGCTTTCTTT.

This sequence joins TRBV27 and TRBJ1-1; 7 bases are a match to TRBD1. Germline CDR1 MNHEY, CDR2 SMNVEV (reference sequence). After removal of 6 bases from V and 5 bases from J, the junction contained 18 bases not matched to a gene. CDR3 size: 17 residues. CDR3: CASRTPRAGGIGTEAFF. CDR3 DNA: TGTGCCAGCAGGACCCCCAGGGCAGGGGGGATTGGAACTGAAGCTTTCTTT.

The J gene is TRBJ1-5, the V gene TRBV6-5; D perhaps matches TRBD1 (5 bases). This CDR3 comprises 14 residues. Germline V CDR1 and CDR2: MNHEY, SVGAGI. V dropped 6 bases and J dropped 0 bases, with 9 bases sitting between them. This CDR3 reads CASRGGISNQPQHF. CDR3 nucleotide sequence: TGTGCCAGCAGGGGGGGGATTAGCAATCAGCCCCAGCATTTT.

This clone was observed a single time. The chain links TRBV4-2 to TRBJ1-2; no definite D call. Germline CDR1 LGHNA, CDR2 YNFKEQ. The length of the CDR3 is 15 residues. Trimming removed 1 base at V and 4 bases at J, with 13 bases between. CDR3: CASSQATTGIYGYTF. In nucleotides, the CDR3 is TGTGCCAGCAGCCAAGCGACTACTGGGATCTATGGCTACACCTTC.

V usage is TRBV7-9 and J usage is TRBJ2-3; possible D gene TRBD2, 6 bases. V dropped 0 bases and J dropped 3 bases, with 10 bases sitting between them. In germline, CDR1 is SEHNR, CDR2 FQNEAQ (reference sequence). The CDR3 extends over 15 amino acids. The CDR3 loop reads CASSLAGTVTDTQYF. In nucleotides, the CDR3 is TGTGCCAGCAGCTTAGCCGGGACTGTGACAGATACGCAGTATTTT.

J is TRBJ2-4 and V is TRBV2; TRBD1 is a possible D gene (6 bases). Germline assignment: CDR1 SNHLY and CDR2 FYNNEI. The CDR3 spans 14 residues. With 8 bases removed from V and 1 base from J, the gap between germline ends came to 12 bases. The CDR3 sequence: CASFSTGAKNIQYF. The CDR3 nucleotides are TGTGCCAGCTTTTCCACAGGGGCCAAAAACATTCAGTACTTC.

CDR3 sequence: CASSTYRDRSSGANVLTF. As DNA, the CDR3 is TGTGCCAGTAGTACCTACCGGGACAGGAGCTCTGGGGCCAACGTCCTGACTTTC. The chain combines TRBV19 with TRBJ2-6; 8 bases map to TRBD1. The CDR3 runs 18 residues. Germline loops: CDR1 LNHDA, CDR2 SQIVND (reference sequence). The ends lost 4 bases at V and 0 bases at J; junction bases unmatched: 8.

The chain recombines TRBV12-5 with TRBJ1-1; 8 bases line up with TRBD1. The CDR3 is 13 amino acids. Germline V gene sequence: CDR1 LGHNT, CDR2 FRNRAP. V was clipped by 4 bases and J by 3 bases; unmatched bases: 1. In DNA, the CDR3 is TGTGCTAGTGGTTCGACAGGGGACACTGAAGCTTTCTTT. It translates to CASGSTGDTEAFF.

In DNA form, the CDR3 reads TGTGCCAGCAGCTTATTAGCGAGCCTCTCCTACGAGCAGTACTTC. Protein: CASSLLASLSYEQYF. The gene calls are TRBV5-6 and TRBJ2-7; D perhaps matches TRBD2 (5 bases). Germline V gene sequence: CDR1 SGHDT, CDR2 YYEEEE. Trimming took 2 bases from V and 0 from J, leaving 12 bases between them. This CDR3 region has 15 residues.

CDR3 in amino acids: CASSWGGETQYF. The CDR3 nucleotides read TGTGCCAGCAGTTGGGGAGGAGAGACCCAGTACTTC. This rearrangement joins TRBV28 to TRBJ2-5; D possibly corresponds to TRBD2 (6 bases). The CDR3 sequence is 12 residues long. Between the trimmed V and J ends, which lost 4 bases and 4 bases, there was a span of 7 bases. CDR1 and CDR2 from the germline V gene are MDHEN and SYDVKM.

The CDR3 sequence is CASSNLRDRNTEAFF. CDR3 nucleotide sequence: TGTGCCAGCAGCAATCTCCGGGACAGGAACACTGAAGCTTTCTTT. The rearrangement uses TRBV13 and TRBJ1-1; 7 bases map to TRBD1. CDR1 PRHDT and CDR2 FYEKMQ come from the germline V gene (reference sequence). There are 15 residues in the CDR3. V shed 5 bases, J shed 1 base, and the junction held 7 bases outside the gene matches.

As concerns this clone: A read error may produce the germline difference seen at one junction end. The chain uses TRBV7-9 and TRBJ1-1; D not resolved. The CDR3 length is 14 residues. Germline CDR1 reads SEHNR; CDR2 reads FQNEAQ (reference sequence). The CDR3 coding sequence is TGTTCCAGCACAATCGCGGGATCAAACACTGAAGCTTTCTTT. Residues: CSSTIAGSNTEAFF.

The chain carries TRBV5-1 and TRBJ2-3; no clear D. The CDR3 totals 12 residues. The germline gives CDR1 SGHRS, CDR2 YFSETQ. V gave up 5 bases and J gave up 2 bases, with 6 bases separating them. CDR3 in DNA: TGCGCCAGCAGTGCGGACACAGATACGCAGTATTTT. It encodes CASSADTDTQYF.

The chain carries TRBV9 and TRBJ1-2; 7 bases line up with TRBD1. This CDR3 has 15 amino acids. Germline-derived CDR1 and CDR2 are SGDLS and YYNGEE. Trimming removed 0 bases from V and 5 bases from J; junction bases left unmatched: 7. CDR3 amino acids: CASSVEVRGLYGYTF. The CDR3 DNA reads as TGTGCCAGCAGCGTAGAAGTGAGGGGGCTTTATGGCTACACCTTC.

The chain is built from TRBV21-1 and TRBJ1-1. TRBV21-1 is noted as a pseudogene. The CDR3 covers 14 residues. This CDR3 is CASSKGEANTEAFF. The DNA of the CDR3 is TGTGCCAGCAGCAAAGGGGAGGCGAACACTGAAGCTTTCTTT.

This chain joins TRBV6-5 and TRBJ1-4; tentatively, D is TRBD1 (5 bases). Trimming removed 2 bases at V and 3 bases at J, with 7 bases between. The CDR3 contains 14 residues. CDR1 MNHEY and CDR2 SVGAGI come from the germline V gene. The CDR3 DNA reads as TGTGCCAGCAGTTACCGGGGGTCTAATGAAAAACTGTTTTTT. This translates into CASSYRGSNEKLFF.

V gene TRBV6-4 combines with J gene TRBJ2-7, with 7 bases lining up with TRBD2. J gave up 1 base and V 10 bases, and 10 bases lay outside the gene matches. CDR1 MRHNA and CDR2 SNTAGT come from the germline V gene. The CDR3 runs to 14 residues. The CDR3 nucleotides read TGTGCCAACATATCGGGGGGTGGGTCCTACGAGCAGTACTTC. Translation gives CANISGGGSYEQYF.